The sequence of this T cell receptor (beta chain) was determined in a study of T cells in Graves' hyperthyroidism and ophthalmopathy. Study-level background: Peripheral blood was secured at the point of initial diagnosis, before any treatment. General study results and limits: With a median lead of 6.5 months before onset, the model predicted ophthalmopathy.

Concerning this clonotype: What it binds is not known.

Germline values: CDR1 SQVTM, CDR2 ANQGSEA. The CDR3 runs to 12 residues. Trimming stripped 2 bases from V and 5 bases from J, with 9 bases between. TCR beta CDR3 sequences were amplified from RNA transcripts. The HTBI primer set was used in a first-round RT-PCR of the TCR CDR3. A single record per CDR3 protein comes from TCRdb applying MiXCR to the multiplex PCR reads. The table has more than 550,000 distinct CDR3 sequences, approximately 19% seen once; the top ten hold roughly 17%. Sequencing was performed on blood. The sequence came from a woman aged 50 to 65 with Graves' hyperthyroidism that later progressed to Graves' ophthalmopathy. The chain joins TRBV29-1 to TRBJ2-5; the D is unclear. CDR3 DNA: TGCAGCGTTGAAAAGGGATCCGAGACCCAGTACTTC. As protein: CSVEKGSETQYF.